What follows are 12 T cell receptor beta chains derived from one specimen sequenced in a study of regulatory T cells in long-lasting Graves disease. CDR3 regions were amplified by Arm-PCR using iRepertoire HTBI primers to build TCR beta libraries. TCRdb reprocessed the multiplex PCR reads with MiXCR, giving one entry per CDR3 protein. The repertoire holds under 500,000 distinct CDR3 sequences, with roughly 15% as singletons. Time point denoted: newly diagnosed GD, antithyroid drugs for less than 3 months. Generation of the TCR library employed RNA extracted from PBMCs. The same sample was also studied in work on T cells in Graves' hyperthyroidism and ophthalmopathy.

The sample here was peripheral blood mononuclear cells (PBMCs), taken at new diagnosis, from a patient treated with antithyroid drugs. The receptors stem from a woman in her twenties or thirties with Graves disease.

This clonotype was seen repeatedly, ten times or more. The gene calls are TRBV20-1 and TRBJ1-2, with 8 nucleotides matching TRBD1. The CDR3 is 11 residues long. Germline V gene sequence: CDR1 DFQATT, CDR2 SNEGSKA (reference sequence). With V trimmed by 6 bases and J by 3 bases, 0 bases remained unmatched. CDR3 residues: CSATGDYGYTF. For the CDR3, the DNA is TGCAGTGCGACAGGGGACTATGGCTACACCTTC.

This clonotype showed up just a few times. The chain links TRBV9 to TRBJ2-1; TRBD2 matches at 7 bases. The V gene end was trimmed by 5 bases and the J gene end by 4 bases; junction bases not matched to a gene: 6. In germline, CDR1 is SGDLS, CDR2 YYNGEE. This CDR3 region has 14 residues. For the CDR3, the DNA is TGTGCCAGCAGTAGAGCGGGGCTTTACAATGAGCAGTTCTTC. Its protein is CASSRAGLYNEQFF.

This clonotype was observed many times. J is TRBJ2-7 and V is TRBV20-1, with TRBD2 identical over 8 bases. The CDR3 runs to 17 residues. V was clipped by 0 bases and J by 0 bases; unmatched bases: 10. The germline V gene has CDR1 DFQATT and CDR2 SNEGSKA (reference sequence). For the CDR3, the DNA is TGCAGTGCTAGAGATCGCATCACTAGCGGATACTCCTACGAGCAGTACTTC. It is translated as CSARDRITSGYSYEQYF.

The genes are TRBV9 and TRBJ1-5; D unclear. The CDR3 sequence is 13 residues long. Per germline, CDR1 SGDLS and CDR2 YYNGEE. The germline V and J ends were trimmed by 0 bases and 3 bases, with 4 bases remaining between them. The CDR3 coding sequence is TGTGCCAGCAGCGTAGGGGACAATCAGCCCCAGCATTTT. The encoded protein is CASSVGDNQPQHF.

This clonotype was seen ten or more times. CDR3 in DNA: TGTGCCAGCAGCTGGGGGGGCCAAATGAACACTGAAGCTTTCTTT. This gives the protein CASSWGGQMNTEAFF. V is TRBV13 and J is TRBJ1-1; a possible D gene is TRBD1 (6 bases). Trimming cost V 4 bases and J 0 bases, with 12 bases left between them. The V gene's germline CDR1 is PRHDT and CDR2 FYEKMQ (reference sequence). The CDR3 consists of 15 residues.

This chain uses TRBV28 with TRBJ2-7; D remains unclear. V was shortened by 5 bases and J by 3 bases, with 17 bases between the two germline ends. CDR1 is MDHEN and CDR2 is SYDVKM in the germline V gene. This CDR3 comprises 15 residues. CDR3 sequence reads: CASSTGHRRYYEQYF. CDR3 sequence (DNA): TGTGCCAGCAGTACCGGCCACCGACGATACTACGAGCAGTACTTC.

This sequence joins TRBV4-1 and TRBJ2-7; 10 nucleotides match TRBD1. V was pared by 4 bases and J by 8 bases, with 11 bases of the junction left unmatched. CDR1 and CDR2 (germline): MGHRA, YSYEKL. The CDR3 is 15 residues long. CDR3 region: CASSRTGQGSGKQYF. The DNA of the CDR3 is TGCGCCAGCAGCCGTACGGGACAGGGGTCTGGTAAGCAGTACTTC.

This CDR3 is CASSLAGSRAETQYF. The CDR3 bases are TGTGCCAGCAGCTTAGCCGGGAGCCGGGCTGAGACCCAGTACTTC. The chain employs TRBV7-9 and TRBJ2-5, with D possibly TRBD2 on 6 matching bases. CDR3 size: 15 residues. CDR1 is SEHNR and CDR2 is FQNEAQ in the germline V gene (reference sequence). V gave up 0 bases and J gave up 5 bases, with 13 bases separating them. Looking up the rest from reference TRBV7-9 and TRBJ2-5 gives the full variable domain: DTGVSQNPRHKITKRGQNVTFRCDPISEHNRLYWYRQTLGQGPEFLTYFQNEAQLEKSRLLSDRFSAERPKGSFSTLEIQRTEQGDSAMYLCASSLAGSRAETQYFGPGTRLLVL.

The chain has TRBV6-2 or TRBV6-3 and TRBJ2-7; tentative D call: TRBD2 (6 bases). CDR1 is MNHEY and CDR2 is SVGEGT in the germline V gene. There are 13 residues in the CDR3. V gave up 7 bases and J gave up 1 base, with 11 bases separating them. In DNA form, the CDR3 reads TGTGCCAGCAACCCGAGCGGGTCCTACGAGCAGTACTTC. This translates into CASNPSGSYEQYF.

This clonotype was observed many times. J is TRBJ2-1 and V is TRBV6-5, with D possibly being TRBD2 (6 bases). V was pared by 4 bases and J by 8 bases, with 12 bases between. CDR3 length: 13 amino acids. Germline V gene lookup returns CDR1 MNHEY and CDR2 SVGAGI. The CDR3: CASSWLAVDEQFF. CDR3 sequence (DNA): TGTGCCAGCAGTTGGTTAGCGGTGGATGAGCAGTTCTTC.

This clonotype was observed at least ten times. The chain uses TRBV30 and TRBJ2-3; D remains unclear. The CDR3 is made up of 16 amino acids. V was trimmed by 3 bases and J by 6 bases, leaving 22 bases between them. Per germline, CDR1 GTSNPN and CDR2 SVGIG (reference sequence). The CDR3 loop is CAWSVGPLELGDTQYF. In nucleotides, the CDR3 is TGTGCCTGGAGCGTCGGGCCCCTAGAATTGGGGGATACGCAGTATTTT.

This clonotype was counted only a few times. A read error is possible here, since a much larger clone lies one base away. V usage is TRBV11-2 and J usage is TRBJ2-7; TRBD1 matches 8 bases. This CDR3 comprises 11 residues. Per the germline V gene, CDR1 is SGHAT and CDR2 is FQNNGV. CDR3 nucleotides: TGTGCCAGCAGCGTACAGGGGGAACAGTGCTTC. Its protein product is CASSVQGEQCF.